This T cell receptor (beta chain) came from a study of blood T cells in healthy people across ages. The CDR3 sequence is 14 residues long. Germline loops: CDR1 SNHLY, CDR2 FYNNEI. Germline trimming cut 7 bases from V and 5 bases from J; bases unmatched to any gene: 9. With a J-beta primer mix and a sample-barcoded 5' primer, a second PCR ran roughly 6 to 12 cycles. The template-switch adaptor, which had 12 random nucleotides, put a tag on each cDNA molecule. In TCRdb, the 5' RACE reads were re-called with MiXCR into one record per CDR3 protein. This table has approximately 2,000,000 distinct CDR3 sequences, 39% appearing once.

Source material: blood. The V call is TRBV2, the J call TRBJ2-5; 8 bases fit TRBD1. This receptor was taken from a human donor in good health. CDR3 sequence reads: CASNDRGVVETQYF. DNA for the CDR3: TGTGCCAGCAACGACAGGGGTGTAGTGGAGACCCAGTACTTC.